This paragraph reports one T cell receptor (beta chain). What it recognizes is unknown. Germline V CDR1 and CDR2: LGHNA, YSLEER. The CDR3 is made up of 16 amino acids. TCRdb reprocessed the 5' RACE reads and stores each CDR3 protein as one record, lacking DNA. The sample data list about 550,000 distinct CDR3 sequences. These data are taken from a study of T cells expressing NK-cell markers. Study observations and caveats: As a fraction of CD8+ T cells, dominant NKG2C+ clonotypes reached roughly 1.0-7.0% in six or seven donors. Four donors showed these clonotypes also leading the CD3+CD56-NKG2C+ fraction.

The chain recombines TRBV4-3 with TRBJ2-7; checking the TCRdb D call of TRBD2 is not possible without DNA. The sample was blood T cells: a sorted CD56 or NKG2C T cell subset, CD4+ or CD8+ T cells, or bulk PBMC T cells (not recorded which). The TCR originated in a man aged 18 to 30 in good health. The CDR3 region is CASSQDWAGFPYEQYF.